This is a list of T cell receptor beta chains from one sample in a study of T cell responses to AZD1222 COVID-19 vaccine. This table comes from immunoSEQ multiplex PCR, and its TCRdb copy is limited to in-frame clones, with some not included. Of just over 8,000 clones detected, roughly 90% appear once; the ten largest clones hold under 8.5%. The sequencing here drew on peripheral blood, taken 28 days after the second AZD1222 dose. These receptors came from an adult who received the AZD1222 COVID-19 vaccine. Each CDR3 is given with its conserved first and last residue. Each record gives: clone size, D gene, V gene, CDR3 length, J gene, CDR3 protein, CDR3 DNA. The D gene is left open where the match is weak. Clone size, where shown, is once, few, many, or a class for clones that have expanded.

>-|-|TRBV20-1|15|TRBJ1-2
CSASFGGPLIGGYTF
TGCAGTGCTAGTTTCGGGGGACCGCTCATTGGTGGCTACACCTTC
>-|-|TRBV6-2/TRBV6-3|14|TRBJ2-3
CASSIGQKADTQYF
TGTGCCAGCAGTATAGGACAGAAGGCAGATACGCAGTATTTT
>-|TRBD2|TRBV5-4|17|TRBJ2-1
CASSPPTSGGTRHEQFF
TGTGCCAGCAGCCCGCCTACTAGCGGGGGAACCCGCCATGAGCAGTTCTTC
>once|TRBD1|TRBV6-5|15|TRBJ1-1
CASSGQGLGNTEAFF
TGTGCCAGCAGCGGACAGGGACTGGGGAACACTGAAGCTTTCTTT
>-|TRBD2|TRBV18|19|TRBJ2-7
CASSRGTSGRVFGTYEQYF
TGTGCCAGCTCACGAGGGACTAGCGGGAGAGTATTTGGTACCTACGAGCAGTACTTC
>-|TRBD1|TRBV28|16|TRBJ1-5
CASRTGQGRSNQPQHF
TGTGCCAGCAGAACCGGACAGGGGAGAAGCAATCAGCCCCAGCATTTT
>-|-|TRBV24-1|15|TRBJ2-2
CATSDPLGVVGELFF
TGTGCCACCAGTGATCCTTTAGGGGTGGTCGGGGAGCTGTTTTTT
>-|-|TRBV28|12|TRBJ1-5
CASSFSGQPQHF
TGTGCCAGCAGTTTTTCGGGTCAGCCCCAGCATTTT
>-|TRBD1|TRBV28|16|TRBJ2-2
CASSPPGQGGTGELFF
TGTGCCAGCAGTCCGCCGGGACAGGGGGGTACCGGGGAGCTGTTTTTT
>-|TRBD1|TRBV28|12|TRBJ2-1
CASRSSGTGKFF
TGTGCCAGCAGGTCCAGCGGGACAGGGAAGTTCTTC
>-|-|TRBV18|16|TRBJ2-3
CASSPPSRLSTDTQYF
TGTGCCAGCTCACCACCGTCACGGCTTAGCACAGATACGCAGTATTTT
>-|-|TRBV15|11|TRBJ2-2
CATTVTGELFF
TGTGCCACGACAGTCACCGGGGAGCTGTTTTTT
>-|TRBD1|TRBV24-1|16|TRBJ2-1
CATSDLGDSLNNEQFF
TGTGCCACCAGTGATTTAGGGGACAGTCTTAACAATGAGCAGTTCTTC
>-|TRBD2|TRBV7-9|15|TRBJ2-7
CASSLPSGSSNEQYF
TGTGCCAGCAGCCTCCCAAGCGGGAGTTCAAACGAGCAGTACTTC
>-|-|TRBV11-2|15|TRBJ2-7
CASSTLFTGHYEQYF
TGTGCCAGCAGCACCCTCTTCACAGGTCACTACGAGCAGTACTTC
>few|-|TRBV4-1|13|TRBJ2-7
CASSPAVSYEQYF
TGCGCCAGCAGCCCAGCGGTCTCCTACGAGCAGTACTTC
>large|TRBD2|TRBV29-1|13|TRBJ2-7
CSVGGGEGYEQYF
TGCAGCGTTGGGGGGGGAGAAGGCTACGAGCAGTACTTC
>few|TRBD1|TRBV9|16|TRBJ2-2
CASSVVGTGDTGELFF
TGTGCCAGCAGCGTAGTTGGGACAGGGGACACCGGGGAGCTGTTTTTT
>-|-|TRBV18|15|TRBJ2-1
CASSPQRAAYNEQFF
TGTGCCAGCTCACCCCAGCGGGCTGCCTACAATGAGCAGTTCTTC
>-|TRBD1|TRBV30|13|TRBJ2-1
CAWDRGSYNEQFF
TGTGCCTGGGACAGGGGCTCCTACAATGAGCAGTTCTTC
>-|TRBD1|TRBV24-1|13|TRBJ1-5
CAIATGANQPQHF
TGTGCCATCGCGACAGGGGCCAATCAGCCCCAGCATTTT
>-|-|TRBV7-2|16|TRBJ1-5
CASRSTGTMSNQPQHF
TGTGCCAGCAGATCTACCGGGACGATGAGCAATCAGCCCCAGCATTTT
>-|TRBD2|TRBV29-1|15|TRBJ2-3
CSVEGERGGTDTQYF
TGCAGCGTTGAGGGGGAGCGGGGAGGCACAGATACGCAGTATTTT
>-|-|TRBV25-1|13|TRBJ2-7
CASSDPRAGEQYF
TGTGCCAGCAGTGACCCCAGGGCTGGCGAGCAGTACTTC
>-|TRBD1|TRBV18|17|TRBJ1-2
CASSPRSDRGPREGYTF
TGTGCCAGCTCACCACGGAGTGACAGGGGGCCTCGGGAGGGCTACACCTTC
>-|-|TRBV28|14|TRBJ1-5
CASSGTGNNQPQHF
TGTGCCAGCAGTGGTACCGGGAACAATCAGCCCCAGCATTTT
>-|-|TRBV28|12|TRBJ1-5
CASSLILQPQHF
TGTGCCAGCAGTTTAATACTACAGCCCCAGCATTTT
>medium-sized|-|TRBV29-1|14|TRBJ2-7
CSVQWGAGSYEQYF
TGCAGCGTTCAATGGGGGGCAGGGAGTTACGAGCAGTACTTC
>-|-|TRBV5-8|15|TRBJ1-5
CASSSTHVSNQPQHF
TGTGCCAGCAGCTCGACACATGTGAGCAATCAGCCCCAGCATTTT
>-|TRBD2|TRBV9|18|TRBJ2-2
CASSVGASGSSDTGELFF
TGTGCCAGCAGCGTAGGGGCTAGCGGGAGTTCCGACACCGGGGAGCTGTTTTTT
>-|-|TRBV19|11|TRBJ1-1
CASRRGTEAFF
TGTGCCAGTAGGAGGGGAACTGAAGCTTTCTTT
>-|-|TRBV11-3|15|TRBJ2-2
CASSLGGTVGGELFF
TGTGCCAGCAGCTTAGGCGGGACTGTCGGGGGGGAGCTGTTTTTT
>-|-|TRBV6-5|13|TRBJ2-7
CASRRDNTYEQYF
TGTGCCAGCCGTAGAGACAATACCTACGAGCAGTACTTC
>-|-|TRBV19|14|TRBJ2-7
CASSIMGVAYEQYF
TGTGCCAGTAGTATTATGGGGGTCGCCTACGAGCAGTACTTC
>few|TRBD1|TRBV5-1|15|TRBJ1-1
CASSALTGYGTEAFF
TGCGCCAGCAGCGCTCTGACAGGGTACGGCACTGAAGCTTTCTTT
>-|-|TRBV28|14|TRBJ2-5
CASTLQFGGETQYF
TGTGCCAGCACCCTACAGTTCGGCGGGGAGACCCAGTACTTC
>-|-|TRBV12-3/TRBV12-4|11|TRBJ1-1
CASSFSLEAFF
TGTGCCAGCAGTTTTTCCCTTGAAGCTTTCTTT
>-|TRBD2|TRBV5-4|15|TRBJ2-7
CASSLAGTSGYEQYF
TGTGCCAGCAGCTTGGCCGGGACTAGCGGTTACGAGCAGTACTTC
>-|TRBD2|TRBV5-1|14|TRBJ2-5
CASSPGTSLETQYF
TGCGCCAGCAGCCCCGGGACTAGCTTGGAGACCCAGTACTTC
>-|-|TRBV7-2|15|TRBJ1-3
CASSSGRDSGNTIYF
TGTGCCAGCAGCTCCGGACGGGACTCTGGAAACACCATATATTTT
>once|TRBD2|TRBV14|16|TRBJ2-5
CASSQARTSGLETQYF
TGTGCCAGCAGCCAAGCTCGGACTAGCGGTTTGGAGACCCAGTACTTC
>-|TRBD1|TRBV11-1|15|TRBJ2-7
CASSSTPGQGREQYF
TGTGCCAGCAGCTCCACCCCGGGACAGGGCCGCGAGCAGTACTTC
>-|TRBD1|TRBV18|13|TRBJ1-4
CASSDRGRQVLFF
TGTGCCAGCTCGGACAGGGGGCGCCAAGTACTGTTTTTT
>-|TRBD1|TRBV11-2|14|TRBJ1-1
CASSFGTGNTEAFF
TGTGCCAGCAGCTTCGGGACAGGTAACACTGAAGCTTTCTTT
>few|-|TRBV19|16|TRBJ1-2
CASSLLSGTHTYGYTF
TGTGCCAGTAGCCTTCTATCAGGGACACACACTTATGGCTACACCTTC
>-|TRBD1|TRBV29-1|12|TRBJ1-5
CSVTGNGQPQHF
TGCAGCGTGACAGGGAACGGTCAGCCCCAGCATTTT
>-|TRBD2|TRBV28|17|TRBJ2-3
CASSSLAGGRRTDTQYF
TGTGCCAGCAGTTCTCTAGCGGGGGGTCGGCGCACAGATACGCAGTATTTT
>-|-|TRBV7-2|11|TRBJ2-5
CASGAGQTQYF
TGTGCCAGCGGGGCAGGGCAGACCCAGTACTTC
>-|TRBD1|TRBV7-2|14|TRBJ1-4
CASSLRTGDEKLFF
TGTGCCAGCAGTTTAAGGACAGGTGATGAAAAACTGTTTTTT
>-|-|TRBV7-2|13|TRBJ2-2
CASSFERTGELFF
TGTGCCAGCAGCTTCGAGCGGACCGGGGAGCTGTTTTTT
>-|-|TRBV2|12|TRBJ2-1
CASSEQSYEQFF
TGTGCCAGCAGTGAGCAATCCTATGAGCAGTTCTTC
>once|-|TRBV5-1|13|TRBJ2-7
CASSTHGGGEQYF
TGCGCCAGCAGCACACATGGAGGCGGCGAGCAGTACTTC
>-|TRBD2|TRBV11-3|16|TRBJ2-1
CASSPRSSGSYNEQFF
TGTGCCAGCAGCCCTAGGTCTAGCGGCTCCTACAATGAGCAGTTCTTC
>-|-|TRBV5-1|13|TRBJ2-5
CASSLDSQETQYF
TGCGCCAGCAGCTTGGACAGCCAAGAGACCCAGTACTTC
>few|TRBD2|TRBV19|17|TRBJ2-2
CASSIRGAGLTSGELFF
TGTGCCAGTAGTATAAGGGGAGCGGGACTCACGTCCGGGGAGCTGTTTTTT
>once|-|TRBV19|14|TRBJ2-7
CASSSRDTPYEQYF
TGTGCCAGTAGTTCTCGGGACACCCCCTACGAGCAGTACTTC
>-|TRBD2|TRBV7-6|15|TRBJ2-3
CASSLTSGWATTQYF
TGTGCCAGCAGCCTGACTAGCGGTTGGGCGACTACGCAGTATTTT
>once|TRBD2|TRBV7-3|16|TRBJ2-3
CASSLRSGRNTDTQYF
TGTGCCAGCAGCTTAAGAAGCGGGAGAAATACAGATACGCAGTATTTT
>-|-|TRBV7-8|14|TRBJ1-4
CASSLGAGSEKLFF
TGTGCCAGCAGCTTAGGGGCAGGGAGTGAAAAACTGTTTTTT
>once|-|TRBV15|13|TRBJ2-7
CATSRDRGYEQYF
TGTGCCACCAGCAGAGATCGGGGGTACGAGCAGTACTTC